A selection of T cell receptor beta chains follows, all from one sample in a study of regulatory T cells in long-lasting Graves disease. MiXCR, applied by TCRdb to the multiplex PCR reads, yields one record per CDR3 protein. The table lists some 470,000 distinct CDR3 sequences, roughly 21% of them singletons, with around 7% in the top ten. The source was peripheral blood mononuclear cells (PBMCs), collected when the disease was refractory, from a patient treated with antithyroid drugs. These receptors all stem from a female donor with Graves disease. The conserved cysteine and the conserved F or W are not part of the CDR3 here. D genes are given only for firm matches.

ASSSADRPQH | TRBV12-3/TRBV12-4 | .
ASSELYRGGELS | TRBV6-1 | .
SVEELQEGSYEQY | TRBV29-1 | .
ASGKADQPQH | TRBV7-9 | .
ASSLRPSYEQY | TRBV27 | .
ASSESGLAVETQY | TRBV12-3/TRBV12-4 | TRBD2
SARDQRIFENSPLH | TRBV20-1 | .
ASSLRGDTGELF | TRBV28 | .
ATSFLQGWDTEAF | TRBV28 | .
ASSLDGRDLNQPQH | TRBV28 | .
ASSLSQMLESPYEQY | TRBV28 | .
ASSRGGGETQY | TRBV6-1 | TRBD2
ASRPQGGLAGGPSTDTQY | TRBV2 | TRBD2
ASGWTGASGYGYT | TRBV6-1 | TRBD1
ASSSLTGSGELF | TRBV7-8 | .
ASRWREEKLF | TRBV3-1 | .
ASTEGRTEAF | TRBV28 | .
ASSLGSTYNEQF | TRBV11-2 | .
ASSLSGAGMNTEAF | TRBV5-1 | .
SAGDTLYEQY | TRBV29-1 | .
SARSGITEAF | TRBV20-1 | .
ASSTLGGRNSPLH | TRBV19 | .
ASSPVGGSYGYT | TRBV7-3 | .
ASSFGGLEQY | TRBV27 | .
ATSRDNRGFDIQY | TRBV15 | TRBD1
SARVVGQGNSPLH | TRBV20-1 | TRBD1
SASTGNQPQH | TRBV20-1 | .
ARGGSPYEQY | TRBV2 | TRBD1
ASSLRRGGGTEAF | TRBV7-9 | .
ASSLTSGPYEQY | TRBV7-8 | TRBD2
ASSVNSGTGNTEAF | TRBV9 | TRBD1
ASSQGAGPNTGELF | TRBV4-1 | .
ASRRAREATEAF | TRBV19 | .
ASSVQVSNQPQH | TRBV2 | .
ASGLVLFRAGGTGELF | TRBV12-5 | TRBD2
SANRGIEAF | TRBV20-1 | TRBD1
ASSSVQGAGTETF | TRBV6-2/TRBV6-3 | TRBD1
AISESSQLKETQY | TRBV10-3 | .
ASTQGVAGALYEQY | TRBV7-2 | TRBD2
ASSLDEFYGYT | TRBV7-9 | .
ASSRILHEQF | TRBV7-9 | .
ASIPSHRAAGNQPQH | TRBV19 | .
ASSARQGENTEAF | TRBV9 | TRBD1
ASSESTVWQPQH | TRBV6-1 | .
ASSQGIDIQY | TRBV13 | .
ASSVTGTGTYEQY | TRBV11-1 | TRBD1
ARIGGGFYEQY | TRBV19 | .
ASSPILALLLQETQY | TRBV7-2 | .
ASSQLGQGGVTQY | TRBV4-1 | TRBD2
ASSTGTGHDEQY | TRBV12-3/TRBV12-4 | TRBD1
ASSLAGGTQNQPQH | TRBV7-2 | .
ASLPQGASPHYGYT | TRBV28 | TRBD1
ASSSLRGQGSYEQY | TRBV11-2 | TRBD1
ASSEGRSNTEAF | TRBV13 | .
ASSQDGAGGPYEQY | TRBV4-3 | TRBD2
ASMGVTGELF | TRBV28 | .